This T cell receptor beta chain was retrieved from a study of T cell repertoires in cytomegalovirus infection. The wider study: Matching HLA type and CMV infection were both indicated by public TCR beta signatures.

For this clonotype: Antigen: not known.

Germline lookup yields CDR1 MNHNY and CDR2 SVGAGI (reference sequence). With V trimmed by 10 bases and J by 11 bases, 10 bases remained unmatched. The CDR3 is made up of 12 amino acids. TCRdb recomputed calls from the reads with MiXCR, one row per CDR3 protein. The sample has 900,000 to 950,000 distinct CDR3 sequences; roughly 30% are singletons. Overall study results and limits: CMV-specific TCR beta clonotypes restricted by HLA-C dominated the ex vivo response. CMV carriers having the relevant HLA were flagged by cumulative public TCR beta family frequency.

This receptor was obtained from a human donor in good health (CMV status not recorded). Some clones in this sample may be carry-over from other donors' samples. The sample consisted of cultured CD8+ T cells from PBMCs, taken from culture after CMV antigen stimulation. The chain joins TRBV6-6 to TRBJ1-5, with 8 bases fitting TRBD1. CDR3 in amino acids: CATTGGVRTQHF. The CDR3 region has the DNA TGTGCCACCACAGGGGGGGTTAGGACCCAGCATTTT.